This T cell receptor beta chain was recovered during a study of spatial heterogeneity in lung cancer. The CDR3 sequence is 15 residues long. V trimming: 0 bases; J trimming: 1 base; junction bases outside the gene matches: 3. The germline V gene encodes CDR1 SGHNT and CDR2 YYREEE (reference sequence). Each TCR cDNA molecule carried a unique molecular identifier. Each CDR3 protein is one row after TCRdb ran MiXCR on the 5' RACE reads. Of over 85,000 distinct CDR3 sequences in the sample, roughly a fifth were seen once. In its sample, this clonotype was seen a few times. Its antigen remains unknown. The sample's time point: blood at routine non-recurrence follow-up after resection. From tumor, nontumor lung or frozen PBMC, whole RNA was taken unsorted for sequencing. Study-level points and caveats: More often at tumor resection than at routine follow-up, ubiquitous expanded tumor TCRs were detected in the blood.

V is TRBV5-4 and J is TRBJ2-5; 7 bases map to TRBD2. The clonotype originates from a male donor with early-stage non-small cell lung cancer. The sample in question was PBMCs, obtained at follow-up. The CDR3 region has the DNA TGTGCCAGCAGCTTGGCCGGACTAGTCCAAGAGACCCAGTACTTC. Its translation is CASSLAGLVQETQYF.